This TCR beta chain emerged from a study of T cells after yellow fever vaccination. CDR3 size: 14 residues. Germline CDR1 SGHNT, CDR2 YYREEE (reference sequence). V gave up 0 bases and J gave up 3 bases, with 6 bases separating them. TCRdb analysed the 5' RACE reads with MiXCR anew, one entry per CDR3 protein. Of under 700,000 distinct CDR3 sequences detected, around a sixth appear once; the ten largest clones hold 17%. V gene TRBV5-4 combines with J gene TRBJ2-2, with no clear D. The TCR was taken from a man aged 18 to 35 who received the YFV17D yellow fever vaccine. This material consisted of PBMCs, taken 5 days after the first yellow fever vaccination. As DNA, the CDR3 is TGTGCCAGCAGCTTGGGCAGATACACCGGGGAGCTGTTTTTT. Its translation: CASSLGRYTGELFF.